This section outlines one T cell receptor (beta chain) sequence together with its context. Which antigen it targets is not known. The sample holds no much larger clone one base away, and base qualities are not on file. This sample was included in a study of tumor-infiltrating lymphocytes in primary liver carcinoma (dated by TCRdb to 2015 to 2018). About the investigation overall: Hepatocellular carcinoma (four) or combined HCC and intrahepatic cholangiocarcinoma (one) was present in the five patients, who were three men and two women aged 30 to 69 years. Tumors of the five patients were stage T1-T3 N0M0 with maximum diameters of about 4.2 to 10 cm. Roughly 3.65 to 7.13 million productive TCRbeta reads were obtained per sample, and no significant difference in read depth was found between tissue types. For each liver tumor, the study sampled five regions along with adjacent normal tissue and blood, and applied TCRbeta repertoire sequencing, expression microarrays and whole-exome sequencing. A total of some 35 specimens from 5 patients underwent TCRbeta repertoire sequencing, comprising about 25 tumor regions, 5 adjacent noncancerous liver tissues and 5 peripheral blood samples. The 25 tumor region samples were profiled with Agilent mRNA microarrays so that TCRbeta repertoire diversity could be related to the local molecular phenotype. Repertoires from technical replicates were highly reproducible, with mean shared-clone rates roughly 0.87 and correlation coefficients above 0.95. The investigation overall reported the following: The top 250 clones made up a significantly larger repertoire fraction in tumors than in blood (p = 0.039). With just four or five patients in the study, the authors point out that the findings should be validated in a larger study. Since the samples were bulk and unsorted, there was no way to compare CD4+ and CD8+ T cell repertoires. Only roughly 7-24% of top clones appeared in all five regions of a tumor, which suggests that tumor-infiltrating T cells are spatially heterogeneous. Pairs of tumor regions showed greater repertoire overlap (mean about 36%) than tumor-adjacent pairs (17%) or tumor-blood pairs (roughly 15%), which is consistent with antigen-driven expansion. Only the TCR beta chain was sequenced, so true repertoire diversity is likely underestimated because unpaired alpha chains were not captured.

Total RNA and DNA were co-extracted without cell sorting from approximately 20-30 mg of bulk tissue using the AllPrep DNA/RNA mini kit. Between late 2015 and early 2016, several patients in China with histopathologically diagnosed primary liver carcinoma had their tumors surgically resected. Patients had chronic HBV infection and were treatment-naive at sampling. Each tumor was sampled at five spatially separated regions: the superior, inferior, left-lateral and right-lateral poles and the tumor centre. More than 80% viable tumor cells were found by histology in every tumor sample. Pieces of fresh tumor and adjacent tissue were cut in half, with one half kept in RNAlater at -80 degrees C and the other half sent for histology. V has 4 bases trimmed and J has 6 bases trimmed; junction bases matching no gene number 6. As encoded in the germline V gene, CDR1 is SQVTM while CDR2 is ANQGSEA. From cysteine to phenylalanine, the CDR3 is 12 amino acids long. Kept here is only the CDR3 DNA, which spans 36 bases and is read in frame from base 1.

TCRbeta-specific cDNA was reverse-transcribed from roughly 500 ng total RNA using a constant-region primer and ProtoScript II reverse transcriptase. Construction of the TCRbeta libraries relied on three nested rounds of multiplex PCR, following a slightly modified ARM-PCR procedure. Each of the first two PCR rounds ran for about 10 cycles using multiplex TRBV1-TRBV30 forward primers together with a Cbeta reverse primer. Sample barcodes and Illumina adapters were added in a final 25-cycle PCR using Deep VentR polymerase. Amplicons of 200-500 bp were gel-purified with a QIAquick gel extraction kit before sequencing. An Illumina HiSeq 2500 was used to sequence the TCRbeta amplicons, generating 250-bp paired-end reads. In the original analysis: Quality trimming of reads was performed with Trimmomatic v0.33, and paired reads were merged with FLASH v1.2.11 so that full CDR3 sequences could be recovered. V, D and J germline segments were assigned to the rearranged TCRbeta sequences by MiGEC v1.2.1b. Clonotype statistics and Shannon-Wiener diversity indices were calculated with VDJtools v1.0.0. To cut down on sampling bias, every analysis after diversity analysis relied on just the 250 most abundant clonotypes from each sample. TCRdb reran the public reads through fastp at Q25 and MiXCR, keeping productive beta chains. Rows are unified per CDR3 protein, each entry keeping the most common DNA and genes. TCRdb, rather than the study authors, made the V and J calls. Recorded for this sample are roughly 200,000 distinct CDR3 sequences; 85% of them occurred a single time. Together, the top ten hold over 15% of the sample.

What was sequenced was tumor tissue from primary liver carcinoma. The TCR originated in a man in his forties with primary liver carcinoma and hepatitis B virus infection. Here the chain combines TRBV29-1 and TRBJ2-7; TRBD1 fits 7 bases in the junction. The DNA reads as follows: TGCAGCGTTGTGACAGGGTCATTCGAGCAGTACTTC. This codes for CSVVTGSFEQYF.